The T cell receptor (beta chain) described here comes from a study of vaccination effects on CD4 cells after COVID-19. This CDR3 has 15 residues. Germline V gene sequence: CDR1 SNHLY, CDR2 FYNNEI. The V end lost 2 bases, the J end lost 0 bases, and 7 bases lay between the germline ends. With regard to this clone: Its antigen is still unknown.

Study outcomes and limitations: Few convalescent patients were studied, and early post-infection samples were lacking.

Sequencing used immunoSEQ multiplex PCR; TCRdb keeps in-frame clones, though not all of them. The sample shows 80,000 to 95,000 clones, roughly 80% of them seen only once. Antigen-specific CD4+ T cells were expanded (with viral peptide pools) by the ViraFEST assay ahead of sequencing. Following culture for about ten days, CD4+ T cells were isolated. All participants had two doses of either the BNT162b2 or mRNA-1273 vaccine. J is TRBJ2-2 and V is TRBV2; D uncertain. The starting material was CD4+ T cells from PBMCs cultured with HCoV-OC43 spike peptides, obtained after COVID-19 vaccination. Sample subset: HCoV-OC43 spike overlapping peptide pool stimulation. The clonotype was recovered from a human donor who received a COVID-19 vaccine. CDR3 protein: CASSESTANTGELFF. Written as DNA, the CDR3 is TGTGCCAGCAGTGAAAGTACAGCGAACACCGGGGAGCTGTTTTTT.